Below, 5 T cell receptor beta chains from the same sample are listed, as sequenced in a study of blood T cell repertoires in COVID-19. Data came from immunoSEQ multiplex PCR; TCRdb stores just in-frame clones and leaves some out. The table records 300,000 to 350,000 clones, 90% of them present only once. Material for sequencing was peripheral blood. The receptors here all came from a woman aged 25 to 39 with COVID-19, enrolled during active disease.

The J gene is TRBJ1-5, the V gene TRBV18, with D possibly being TRBD1 (6 bases). Trimming pared 6 bases from V and 7 bases from J, leaving 16 bases between. From germline, CDR1 is KGHSH and CDR2 LQKENI. The CDR3 covers 14 residues. CDR3 sequence reads: CASSPLGTPQPQHF. The CDR3 coding sequence is TGTGCCAGCTCGCCGCTTGGGACACCCCAGCCCCAGCATTTT.

V and J are TRBV7-7 and TRBJ2-5; 12 bases map to TRBD2. The CDR3 sequence is 16 residues long. Germline trimming cut 5 bases from V and 2 bases from J; bases unmatched to any gene: 6. Germline V gene data show CDR1 as SSHAT and CDR2 as FNYEAQ (reference sequence). In nucleotides, the CDR3 is TGTGCCAGCAGCGCTCTAGCGGGAGGGCGTCAAGAGACCCAGTACTTC. Translated: CASSALAGGRQETQYF.

V gene TRBV3-1 (or the pseudogene TRBV3-2) combines with J gene TRBJ2-3; 11 bases agree with TRBD2. The length of the CDR3 is 16 residues. V lost 3 bases, J lost 2 bases, and 4 bases stayed unmatched. Per the germline V gene, CDR1 is LGHDT and CDR2 is YNNKEL (reference sequence). The CDR3 DNA is TGTGCCAGCAGCCAGGTTAGCGGGAGGGCCACAGATACGCAGTATTTT. Translation: CASSQVSGRATDTQYF.

This chain links TRBV15 with TRBJ1-4; 7 bases match TRBD1. The trim removed 2 bases at V and 7 bases at J, leaving 7 bases unmatched. This CDR3 is built from 15 residues. Germline values: CDR1 LNHNV, CDR2 YYDKDF (reference sequence). The chain's CDR3 is CATSRMTGQGEKLFF. The DNA of the CDR3 is TGTGCCACCAGCAGAATGACAGGGCAGGGTGAAAAACTGTTTTTT.

The J gene is TRBJ2-4, the V gene TRBV6-8; 8 bases agree with TRBD1. CDR1 and CDR2 (germline): MNHGY, SAAAGT. The CDR3 is 14 residues long. V lost 5 bases and J lost 6; bases outside the gene matches: 6. This CDR3 reads CASSTPDRANIQYF. CDR3 coding DNA: TGTGCCAGCAGTACCCCGGACAGGGCAAACATTCAGTACTTC.